This is a list of T cell receptor beta chains from one sample in a study of radiation and T cells in renal cell carcinoma. Sequencing was performed with immunoSEQ multiplex PCR; in TCRdb, only in-frame clones are kept and a portion is missing. The repertoire holds over 85,000 clones, just under 85% seen once, with approximately 8.8% in the top ten. This sample comprised blood, obtained from a patient whose treatment included radiotherapy and nephrectomy. The receptors were sampled from a man in his forties or fifties with renal cell carcinoma. The CDR3 runs from the conserved cysteine through the conserved F or W. The order of the fields is J gene, clone size, V gene, CDR3 protein. Size is stated for part of the rows, as once, few or many counts, or as a class when the clone is expanded.

TRBJ2-1 NA TRBV5-4 CASSLRGQGSFEQFF
TRBJ1-4 few TRBV6-1 CASSEARGGVEKLFF
TRBJ1-4 NA TRBV5-1 CASSRDTTNEKLFF
TRBJ1-5 NA TRBV18 CASSPGNQPQHF
TRBJ2-7 few TRBV6-6 CASSLAMFDEQYF
TRBJ1-2 NA TRBV5-1 CASSLDPGTSQLGGYTF
TRBJ1-1 NA TRBV30 CAWSVGANTEAFF
TRBJ2-7 few TRBV23-1 CARTVYEQYF
TRBJ2-5 NA TRBV9 CASSVGVGEAETQYF
TRBJ1-1 once TRBV29-1 CSAQGQSNTEAFF
TRBJ2-7 NA TRBV10-3 CAIMGVDEQYF
TRBJ1-4 once TRBV7-9 CASSLSANEKLFF
TRBJ1-1 NA TRBV11-3 CASSLVRGAEAFF
TRBJ2-1 NA TRBV2 CASSFGAGGYEQFF
TRBJ1-2 NA TRBV11-2 CASRQQGEDGYTF
TRBJ2-1 NA TRBV18 CASSPRRESEQFF
TRBJ2-2 once TRBV25-1 CASRGQATTGELFF
TRBJ2-1 NA TRBV18 CASSPPGRGGNEQFF
TRBJ2-1 NA TRBV5-1 CASSRRFPSGDSYNEQFF
TRBJ2-7 NA TRBV6-1 CASSGLPGQGAYEQYF
TRBJ2-7 NA TRBV6-5 CASTSGTLYEQYF
TRBJ1-2 NA TRBV30 CARDVNYGYTF
TRBJ2-3 NA TRBV7-2 CASSLVLAGSRTDTQYF
TRBJ1-1 NA TRBV28 CASSIPNTEAFF
TRBJ1-5 NA TRBV7-9 CASSLAGAGQPQHF
TRBJ1-4 NA TRBV2 CASSGLNEKLFF
TRBJ2-1 NA TRBV18 CASSLRGQSYNEQFF
TRBJ1-6 NA TRBV6-1 CASSEVRGYNSPLHF
TRBJ2-1 NA TRBV2 CASSGTSGGAIEQFF
TRBJ2-2 NA TRBV27 CASRTSGGAQNGELFF
TRBJ2-2 NA TRBV5-1 CASRSTGTGGNTGELFF
TRBJ2-1 NA TRBV2 CASSDDLADEQFF
TRBJ2-7 once TRBV30 CAWSAGTTYEQYF
TRBJ1-2 NA TRBV7-3 CASSLPTASCHGYTF
TRBJ2-7 NA TRBV19 CASGYGYEQYF
TRBJ1-5 NA TRBV29-1 CSVHSGGNQPQHF
TRBJ2-4 NA TRBV10-2 CASSAGMGTKNIQYF
TRBJ1-2 once TRBV6-5 CASSSQGNYGYTF
TRBJ1-5 few TRBV6-1 CASSEQDRNSNQPQHF
TRBJ2-5 few TRBV5-1 CASSPGGTGEQETQYF
TRBJ1-2 NA TRBV5-1 CASSLALGYGYTF
TRBJ2-7 NA TRBV5-1 CASSLAVGAYEQYF
TRBJ2-7 NA TRBV15 CATSRLRGVSYEQYF
TRBJ1-2 once TRBV18 CASSPEPSPNYGYTF
TRBJ1-3 NA TRBV27 CASSLFWGGGNTIYF
TRBJ2-5 NA TRBV7-9 CASSDELVSEEETQYF
TRBJ2-5 NA TRBV7-8 CASSLAGAETQYF
TRBJ2-7 NA TRBV19 CASRATGPTYEQYF
TRBJ2-7 NA TRBV5-1 CASSLASGSVYEQYF
TRBJ2-5 NA TRBV19 CASSVRWRETQYF
TRBJ2-5 once TRBV15 CATSRDLARPETQYF
TRBJ2-1 NA TRBV6-5 CATLAGGGSYNEQFF
TRBJ2-3 NA TRBV4-1 CASSQETQTTDTQYF
TRBJ2-7 NA TRBV6-5 CASQINRGMYEQYF
TRBJ1-2 NA TRBV7-2 CASRRTTIQGTDGYTF